One and the same sample provided the 20 T cell receptor beta chains below, sequenced in a study of T cells in Graves' hyperthyroidism and ophthalmopathy. What was amplified from RNA transcripts were TCR beta CDR3 regions. HTBI primers were the set used in a first-round RT-PCR of the TCR CDR3. TCRdb re-analysed the multiplex PCR reads in MiXCR, keeping a single row per CDR3 protein. The sample has around 300,000 distinct CDR3 sequences, approximately 12% seen once. Material for sequencing was blood. All receptors come from a woman aged 30 to 39 with Graves' hyperthyroidism that later progressed to Graves' ophthalmopathy.

This clonotype occurred many times. The chain is built from TRBV9 and TRBJ2-5, with 10 bases that match TRBD1. V lost 3 bases, J lost 7 bases, and 6 bases stayed unmatched. This CDR3 spans 14 amino acids. CDR1 SGDLS and CDR2 YYNGEE come from the germline V gene. The CDR3 coding sequence is TGTGCCAGCAGCGCGGGACAGGGGTGGGGGACCCAGTACTTC. Translated, it gives CASSAGQGWGTQYF. Looking up the rest from reference TRBV9 and TRBJ2-5 gives the full variable domain: DSGVTQTPKHLITATGQRVTLRCSPRSGDLSVYWYQQSLDQGLQFLIQYYNGEERAKGNILERFSAQQFPDLHSELNLSSLELGDSALYFCASSAGQGWGTQYFGPGTRLLVL.

In the case of this clonotype: A clone one base away is much larger, so this may be a read error. The chain has TRBV12-3 or TRBV12-4 and TRBJ2-5; 7 bases map to TRBD1. This CDR3 spans 13 amino acids. V dropped 5 bases and J dropped 4; count of bases not matched to a gene: 4. CDR3 nucleotides: TGTGCCAGCAGTGAGACAGGGCCAGAGACCCAGTACTTC. This translates into CASSETGPETQYF.

This clonotype was detected ten times or more. The chain links TRBV2 to TRBJ1-2; 8 nucleotides line up with TRBD1. Looked up from germline, CDR1 is SNHLY and CDR2 is FYNNEI. The junction had 6 bases not matched to a gene; V was cut back by 5 bases and J by 1 base. The CDR3 totals 15 residues. As DNA, the CDR3 is TGTGCCAGCAGTCCTGGACAGGGCTTTAACTATGGCTACACCTTC. This codes for CASSPGQGFNYGYTF.

The V and J genes are TRBV5-4 and TRBJ2-7; 9 nucleotides line up with TRBD2. With V trimmed by 5 bases and J by 5 bases, 8 bases remained unmatched. Per the germline V gene, CDR1 is SGHNT and CDR2 is YYREEE (reference sequence). This CDR3 is 14 amino acids long. The CDR3 coding sequence is TGTGCCAGCAGTCTTAGCGGGAGATTCAACGAGCAGTACTTC. Its protein product is CASSLSGRFNEQYF.

This chain joins TRBV4-3 and TRBJ2-1; TRBD1 might be the D (5 bases). Germline lookup yields CDR1 LGHNA and CDR2 YSLEER. This CDR3 contains 17 residues. Trimming removed 3 bases at V and 2 bases at J, with 17 bases between. CDR3 nucleotide sequence: TGCGCCAGCAGCCAGGTGGTAAGGGGTATGACCTACAATGAGCAGTTCTTC. Translating it yields CASSQVVRGMTYNEQFF.

This clonotype was observed at least ten times. V gene TRBV7-2 combines with J gene TRBJ2-1, with 7 bases lining up with TRBD2. The CDR3 runs to 17 residues. Germline values: CDR1 SGHTA, CDR2 FQGNSA. The V gene end was trimmed by 7 bases and the J gene end by 3 bases; junction bases not matched to a gene: 15. CDR3 in amino acids: CASNYRGRALGYNEQFF. In DNA form, the CDR3 reads TGTGCCAGCAACTACAGAGGGAGGGCCCTCGGCTACAATGAGCAGTTCTTC.

The rearrangement links TRBV2 to TRBJ2-1; 11 nucleotides match TRBD2. The ends lost 0 bases at V and 11 bases at J; junction bases unmatched: 6. CDR3 length: 15 amino acids. Germline CDR1 SNHLY, CDR2 FYNNEI. CDR3 region: CASSEALTSGSKQFF. In DNA form, the CDR3 reads TGTGCCAGCAGTGAAGCGCTTACTAGCGGGAGTAAGCAGTTCTTC.

This clonotype was seen a few times. The genes are TRBV29-1 and TRBJ2-3, with D unresolved. V was trimmed by 0 bases and J by 2 bases, leaving 6 bases between them. The CDR3 consists of 13 residues. Germline loops: CDR1 SQVTM, CDR2 ANQGSEA. The CDR3 bases are TGCAGCGTTGAAGATAGGGACACAGATACGCAGTATTTT. It encodes CSVEDRDTDTQYF.

This clonotype has a single count. V usage is TRBV2 and J usage is TRBJ2-1, with 7 bases aligning to TRBD1. J lost 0 bases, V lost 6 bases, and 5 bases had no gene match. Germline V gene sequence: CDR1 SNHLY, CDR2 FYNNEI. This CDR3 has 15 amino acids. The chain's CDR3 is CASRVDRSSYNEQFF. CDR3 nucleotides: TGTGCCAGCAGAGTGGACAGGAGCTCCTACAATGAGCAGTTCTTC.

The chain carries TRBV19 and TRBJ2-1; TRBD2 aligns across 9 bases. Losses at the gene ends were 5 bases for V and 5 bases for J; bases not matched to a gene: 7. Germline CDR1 is LNHDA and CDR2 is SQIVND (reference sequence). This CDR3 is 15 amino acids long. The CDR3: CASSGRLAENNEQFF. The CDR3 DNA sequence: TGTGCCAGTAGTGGGAGACTAGCGGAAAACAATGAGCAGTTCTTC.

This clonotype was seen at least ten times. V and J are TRBV12-5 and TRBJ2-2; TRBD1 matches 8 bases. The CDR3 spans 15 residues. V lost 6 bases and J lost 3; bases outside the gene matches: 6. Germline lookup yields CDR1 LGHNT and CDR2 FRNRAP. The chain's CDR3 is CASGTGQGDTGELFF. CDR3 coding DNA: TGTGCTAGTGGGACCGGACAGGGTGACACCGGGGAGCTGTTTTTT.

This clonotype appeared many times. The J gene is TRBJ1-2, the V gene TRBV28, with a possible D match to TRBD1 (5 bases). Trimming left V 4 bases short and J 3 bases short, with 15 bases between. The CDR3 length is 15 residues. CDR1 and CDR2 (germline): MDHEN, SYDVKM. The CDR3 DNA reads TGTGCCAGCAGTTCACCGGACCTGGGGGACTATGGCTACACCTTC. Translation: CASSSPDLGDYGYTF.

The rearrangement joins TRBV19 to TRBJ2-5; tentatively, D is TRBD2 (6 bases). Germline V lookup: CDR1 LNHDA, CDR2 SQIVND (reference sequence). V lost 3 bases and J 5 bases, leaving 16 bases between the germline ends. This CDR3 is 15 amino acids long. The CDR3 nucleotides read TGTGCCAGTAGTATGAACGGTCTTGGAGGGGAGACCCAGTACTTC. It is translated as CASSMNGLGGETQYF.

In this sample, this clonotype turned up many times. This sequence joins TRBV6-2 or TRBV6-3 and TRBJ2-2, with D possibly being TRBD1 (5 bases). The germline V gene has CDR1 MNHEY and CDR2 SVGEGT. V lost 7 bases, J lost 1 base, and 7 bases lay in between. The CDR3 covers 13 residues. The CDR3 coding sequence is TGTGCCAGCAAAAGGGGGAACACCGGGGAGCTGTTTTTT. Its translation is CASKRGNTGELFF.

At least ten counts were recorded for this clonotype. V is TRBV30 and J is TRBJ1-1; the match to TRBD1 covers 9 bases. CDR1 is GTSNPN and CDR2 is SVGIG in the germline V gene (reference sequence). The CDR3 covers 12 residues. CDR3 DNA: TGTGCGTGGGGGGGACAGGGCACTGAAGCTTTCTTT. Its translation: CAWGGQGTEAFF.

In its sample, this clonotype was seen a few times. The gene calls are TRBV20-1 and TRBJ2-1, with a tentative D call TRBD2 (5 bases). This CDR3 has 13 amino acids. The germline V and J ends were trimmed by 3 bases and 2 bases, with 8 bases remaining between them. CDR1 and CDR2 (germline): DFQATT, SNEGSKA (reference sequence). The CDR3 DNA sequence: TGCAGTGCTAGGGAGGAAACCTACAATGAGCAGTTCTTC. It translates to CSAREETYNEQFF.

This clonotype has ten or more counts. The rearrangement links TRBV6-2 or TRBV6-3 to TRBJ2-7; D call uncertain. Germline-derived CDR1 and CDR2 are MNHEY and SVGEGT. This CDR3 is 13 amino acids long. Trimming shortened V by 7 bases and J by 2 bases, and 12 bases separated the two germline ends. DNA of the CDR3: TGTGCCAGCAAAATGGCAGCTACCTACGAGCAGTACTTC. Its translation is CASKMAATYEQYF.

This clonotype was recorded at least ten times. The chain links TRBV6-4 to TRBJ1-1, with D perhaps matching TRBD1 (6 bases). Trimming removed 5 bases from V and 0 bases from J, with 19 bases in between. Germline CDR1 is MRHNA and CDR2 is SNTAGT. The CDR3 runs 17 residues. The CDR3 nucleotides are TGTGCCAGCAGTCTAACCCAGACAGGATATATGAACACTGAAGCTTTCTTT. Its protein is CASSLTQTGYMNTEAFF.

The genes are TRBV11-1 and TRBJ2-1; 8 positions agree with TRBD2. Per germline, CDR1 SGHAT and CDR2 FQDESV (reference sequence). Germline trimming cut 4 bases from V and 6 bases from J; bases unmatched to any gene: 8. This CDR3 spans 15 amino acids. CDR3 in amino acids: CASSSRGGGVNEQFF. CDR3 sequence (DNA): TGTGCCAGCAGCTCCCGGGGGGGAGGGGTCAATGAGCAGTTCTTC. The complete variable domain, with remaining parts taken from reference TRBV11-1 and TRBJ2-1, reads EAEVAQSPRYKITEKSQAVAFWCDPISGHATLYWYRQILGQGPELLVQFQDESVVDDSQLPKDRFSAERLKGVDSTLKIQPAELGDSAMYLCASSSRGGGVNEQFFGPGTRLTVL.

The chain is built from TRBV12-3 or TRBV12-4 and TRBJ1-6; 7 nucleotides line up with TRBD1. Trimming at V came to 6 bases and at J to 8 bases, leaving 7 bases not matched to a gene. The CDR3 sequence is 14 residues long. The CDR3 is CASSPTGRDSPLHF. For the CDR3, the DNA is TGTGCCAGCAGCCCGACAGGGAGAGATTCACCCCTCCACTTT.